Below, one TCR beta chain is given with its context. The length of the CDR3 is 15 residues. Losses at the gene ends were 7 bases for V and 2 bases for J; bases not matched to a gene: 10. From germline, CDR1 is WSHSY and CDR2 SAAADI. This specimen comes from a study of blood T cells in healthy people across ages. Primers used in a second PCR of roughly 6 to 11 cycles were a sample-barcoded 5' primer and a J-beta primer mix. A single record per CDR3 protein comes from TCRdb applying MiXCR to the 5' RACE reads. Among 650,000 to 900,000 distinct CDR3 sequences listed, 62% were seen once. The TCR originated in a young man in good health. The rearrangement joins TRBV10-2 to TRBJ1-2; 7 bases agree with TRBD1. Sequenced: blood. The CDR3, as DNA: TGCGCCAGCATGAGAGGGGACAGATCCAACTATGGCTACACCTTC. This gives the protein CASMRGDRSNYGYTF.